This is a list of T cell receptor beta chains from one sample in a study of PD-1 blockade in classical Hodgkin lymphoma. Sequenced by immunoSEQ multiplex PCR; TCRdb stores in-frame clones only, minus some. Of about 7,800 clones in the sample, roughly 77% are singletons; the top ten hold 30% to 45%. Sample: CD8+ T cells from blood, taken before the fourth cycle of nivolumab. These receptors were taken from a human donor with classical Hodgkin lymphoma. Both conserved end residues are part of each CDR3. Each record gives: D gene, V gene, clone size, J gene, CDR3 protein, CDR3 DNA. The D gene is left open where the match is weak. Some rows mark clone size as missing; the rest say once, few, many or name a class of expanded clone.

D: .; V: TRBV27; size: few; J: TRBJ1-1; CDR3: CASSLGTEAFF; DNA: TGTGCCAGCAGTTTGGGCACTGAAGCTTTCTTT
D: .; V: TRBV5-1; size: .; J: TRBJ2-7; CDR3: CASSLELSVHYEQYF; DNA: TGCGCCAGCAGCTTGGAATTAAGCGTACACTACGAGCAGTACTTC
D: .; V: TRBV6-6; size: .; J: TRBJ1-6; CDR3: CASRPRDNSPLHF; DNA: TGTGCCAGCAGACCTAGGGACAATTCACCCCTCCACTTT
D: .; V: TRBV6-5; size: once; J: TRBJ2-7; CDR3: CASSYVFPTNSYEQYF; DNA: TGTGCCAGCAGTTACGTCTTTCCCACAAACTCCTACGAGCAGTACTTC
D: .; V: TRBV6-5; size: .; J: TRBJ2-1; CDR3: CASSYSWGAGDEQFF; DNA: TGTGCCAGCAGTTACTCGTGGGGAGCCGGGGATGAGCAGTTCTTC
D: .; V: TRBV7-2; size: .; J: TRBJ2-3; CDR3: CASSWATPGDTQYF; DNA: TGTGCCAGCAGCTGGGCGACCCCGGGAGATACGCAGTATTTT
D: TRBD1; V: TRBV29-1; size: .; J: TRBJ1-2; CDR3: CSAKPTGTKYYGYTF; DNA: TGCAGCGCCAAACCGACAGGGACGAAGTACTATGGCTACACCTTC
D: .; V: TRBV7-2; size: .; J: TRBJ2-5; CDR3: CASSLGGTWTLQETQYF; DNA: TGTGCCAGCAGCTTAGGGGGAACCTGGACACTCCAAGAGACCCAGTACTTC
D: TRBD1; V: TRBV5-6; size: .; J: TRBJ1-6; CDR3: CASSRQGASSYNSPLHF; DNA: TGTGCCAGCAGCAGACAGGGGGCAAGCTCCTATAATTCACCCCTCCACTTT
D: TRBD2; V: TRBV13; size: .; J: TRBJ2-1; CDR3: CASSPTSRNNEQFF; DNA: TGTGCCAGCAGCCCGACTAGCAGAAACAATGAGCAGTTCTTC
D: .; V: TRBV6-5; size: .; J: TRBJ2-1; CDR3: CASSYIRGGNEQFF; DNA: TGTGCCAGCAGTTACATCAGGGGGGGCAATGAGCAGTTCTTC
D: .; V: TRBV28; size: .; J: TRBJ1-1; CDR3: CASKVRGLTEAFF; DNA: TGTGCCAGCAAAGTCAGGGGACTTACTGAAGCTTTCTTT
D: .; V: TRBV5-6; size: .; J: TRBJ2-5; CDR3: CASSLIVRGGETQYF; DNA: TGTGCCAGCAGCTTGATAGTTAGAGGGGGGGAGACCCAGTACTTC
D: .; V: TRBV6-4; size: .; J: TRBJ1-2; CDR3: CASSDSGYGYTF; DNA: TGTGCCAGCAGTGACTCTGGGTATGGCTACACCTTC
D: .; V: TRBV6-6; size: once; J: TRBJ1-6; CDR3: CASSYGQGYRSPLHF; DNA: TGTGCCAGCAGTTACGGTCAGGGCTATCGTTCACCCCTCCACTTT
D: .; V: TRBV9; size: .; J: TRBJ2-3; CDR3: CASLGRGTDTQYF; DNA: TGTGCCAGCTTGGGCAGGGGCACAGATACGCAGTATTTT
D: .; V: TRBV11-3; size: few; J: TRBJ1-5; CDR3: CASSPRSTSNQPQHF; DNA: TGTGCCAGCAGCCCCCGGAGTACTAGCAATCAGCCCCAGCATTTT
D: .; V: TRBV7-9; size: .; J: TRBJ1-5; CDR3: CASSPENQPQHF; DNA: TGTGCCAGCAGCCCAGAAAATCAGCCCCAGCATTTT
D: .; V: TRBV9; size: .; J: TRBJ1-2; CDR3: CASSPPEVSTVNGYTF; DNA: TGTGCCAGCAGCCCCCCCGAGGTGTCAACGGTTAATGGCTACACCTTC
D: .; V: TRBV7-2; size: .; J: TRBJ1-2; CDR3: CASSSYGYTF; DNA: TGTGCCAGCAGCTCCTATGGCTACACCTTC
D: .; V: TRBV5-5; size: .; J: TRBJ2-5; CDR3: CASSLKERTQYF; DNA: TGTGCCAGCAGCTTGAAGGAGAGGACCCAGTACTTC
D: .; V: TRBV29-1; size: .; J: TRBJ1-2; CDR3: CSVRELDGYTF; DNA: TGCAGCGTCCGCGAACTTGATGGCTACACCTTC
D: TRBD2; V: TRBV4-3; size: .; J: TRBJ2-5; CDR3: CASSQDSGEGETQYF; DNA: TGCGCCAGCAGCCAAGATTCGGGGGAGGGCGAGACCCAGTACTTC
D: .; V: TRBV25-1; size: .; J: TRBJ1-4; CDR3: CASRKHGSNEKLFF; DNA: TGTGCCAGCAGGAAACACGGATCTAATGAAAAACTGTTTTTT
D: .; V: TRBV19; size: .; J: TRBJ1-6; CDR3: CASSLGEGSPLHF; DNA: TGTGCCAGTAGTTTGGGGGAAGGCTCACCCCTCCACTTT
D: .; V: TRBV11-2; size: once; J: TRBJ1-2; CDR3: CASSLASYGYTF; DNA: TGTGCCAGCAGCTTGGCCAGCTATGGCTACACCTTC
D: .; V: TRBV10-3; size: .; J: TRBJ1-4; CDR3: CAISDGRRGRDEKLFF; DNA: TGTGCCATCAGTGACGGGCGGAGGGGACGGGATGAAAAACTGTTTTTT
D: TRBD2; V: TRBV7-2; size: .; J: TRBJ2-7; CDR3: CASSLGLAGGTGLSYEQYF; DNA: TGTGCCAGCAGCTTAGGGCTAGCGGGAGGCACTGGGCTATCCTACGAGCAGTACTTC
D: .; V: TRBV4-3; size: once; J: TRBJ1-1; CDR3: CASSQVFGNTEAFF; DNA: TGCGCCAGCAGCCAAGTCTTCGGGAACACTGAAGCTTTCTTT
D: TRBD2; V: TRBV6-1; size: once; J: TRBJ2-3; CDR3: CASATSGSTDTQYF; DNA: TGTGCCAGCGCGACTAGCGGAAGCACAGATACGCAGTATTTT
D: .; V: TRBV6-5; size: .; J: TRBJ2-5; CDR3: CASSYRALETQYF; DNA: TGTGCCAGCAGTTACAGGGCTTTAGAGACCCAGTACTTC
D: TRBD1; V: TRBV7-2; size: .; J: TRBJ1-5; CDR3: CASSSQGGPQPQHF; DNA: TGTGCCAGCAGCTCCCAGGGGGGGCCTCAGCCCCAGCATTTT